This section outlines one T cell receptor (beta chain) sequence together with its context. As yet, its antigen is unknown. The record originates from a study of blood T cells in healthy people across ages. Study context: About one barcoded beta molecule was captured per two T cells (by template switching).

Germline V CDR1 and CDR2: LNHDA, SQIVND (reference sequence). This CDR3 has 15 residues. Trimming took off 3 bases at V and 6 bases at J, with 15 bases between the two ends. A J-beta primer mix and a sample-barcoded 5' primer were used in a second PCR of roughly 7 to 12 cycles. TCRdb passed the 5' RACE reads through MiXCR, listing each CDR3 protein once. The sample contains hundreds of thousands of distinct CDR3 sequences, roughly 44% of which appear only once. Study observations and caveats: Any changes in expanded clonotypes were possibly confounded, as donor CMV status remained unknown. With age, beta diversity per million T cells declined roughly linearly, significantly by around 43.

The TCR sequence derives from a woman aged 55-70 years in good health. V usage is TRBV19 and J usage is TRBJ2-1, with TRBD2 as a possible D gene (6 bases). Sequencing was performed on blood. CDR3 loop: CASSISGSGFNEQFF. The CDR3, as DNA: TGTGCCAGTAGTATTTCAGGGAGCGGGTTCAATGAGCAGTTCTTC.